This entry concerns a single T cell receptor beta chain. Its antigen remains unknown. PCR was performed a second time for about 7 to 12 cycles using a sample-barcoded 5' primer and a J-beta primer mix. A template-switch adaptor containing 12 random nucleotides labeled each cDNA molecule. TCRdb analysed the 5' RACE reads with MiXCR anew, one entry per CDR3 protein. The data hold around 1,000,000 distinct CDR3 sequences, with roughly two fifths observed a single time. Trimming cost V 2 bases and J 0 bases; bases outside gene matches: 0. Germline V gene data show CDR1 as MNHEY and CDR2 as SVGEGT. This CDR3 is built from 14 residues. No fewer than 5.5 micrograms of total RNA were isolated from every sample. These data belong to a study of blood T cells in healthy people across ages. Overall study results and limits: Older age coincided with a roughly linear decline in TCR beta diversity per million T cells. Using unsorted PBMCs precluded a conclusive naive versus antigen-experienced comparison.

The sample consisted of blood. The sequence was obtained from a man between 18 and 35 years old in good health. The J gene is TRBJ1-1, the V gene TRBV6-2 or TRBV6-3, with 7 bases aligning to TRBD1. The CDR3 is CASSYDRVNTEAFF. The CDR3 DNA reads as TGTGCCAGCAGTTACGACAGGGTGAACACTGAAGCTTTCTTT.